This is a list of T cell receptor beta chains from one sample in a study of blood T cell repertoires in COVID-19. Measured with immunoSEQ multiplex PCR; TCRdb has only the in-frame clones, and not every one. The data contain 45,000 to 65,000 clones, 90% to 95% of them singletons. The source material was peripheral blood. These receptors were taken from a man in his forties or fifties with acute or convalescent COVID-19. Each CDR3 is given with its conserved first and last residue. Fields, in order: clone size, D gene, J gene, V gene, CDR3 protein, CDR3 DNA. The D gene is left open where the match is weak. The size of a clone is reported for some rows only, either as once, few or many, or as a class for expanded clones.

>.|TRBD2|TRBJ2-2|TRBV5-5
CASSLRLAGGTGELFF
TGTGCCAGCAGCTTGAGGCTAGCGGGAGGTACCGGGGAGCTGTTTTTT
>.|.|TRBJ1-5|TRBV3-1/TRBV3-2
CASSQGQGNQPQHF
TGTGCCAGCAGCCAAGGACAGGGCAATCAGCCCCAGCATTTT
>.|TRBD1|TRBJ1-4|TRBV5-8
CASRSGTGGPNYEKLFF
TGTGCCAGCAGAAGCGGGACAGGGGGCCCTAATTATGAAAAACTGTTTTTT
>.|.|TRBJ2-1|TRBV9
CASSPPSYEQFF
TGTGCCAGCAGCCCCCCATCATATGAGCAGTTCTTC
>.|.|TRBJ1-5|TRBV7-2
CASSLVEFHQPQHF
TGTGCCAGCAGCTTAGTGGAGTTCCATCAGCCCCAGCATTTT
>.|TRBD2|TRBJ2-2|TRBV18
CASSPGTSGSHRTGELFF
TGTGCCAGCTCCCCAGGGACTAGCGGGAGTCATCGCACCGGGGAGCTGTTTTTT
>.|TRBD2|TRBJ2-2|TRBV9
CASSVGLAGTGELFF
TGTGCCAGCAGCGTCGGACTAGCGGGCACCGGGGAGCTGTTTTTT
>.|TRBD1|TRBJ1-5|TRBV15
CATSSPSTGGFNQPQHF
TGTGCCACCAGCAGCCCCTCGACAGGGGGCTTCAATCAGCCCCAGCATTTT
>once|.|TRBJ1-5|TRBV7-2
CASRAGYNQPQHF
TGTGCCAGCAGAGCAGGATACAATCAGCCCCAGCATTTT
>.|.|TRBJ2-1|TRBV10-3
CATRPGTSSLSANEQFF
TGTGCCACGCGACCCGGGACATCTTCTCTTTCGGCCAATGAGCAGTTCTTC
>few|TRBD1|TRBJ1-1|TRBV5-4
CASSLVDRGTEAFF
TGTGCCAGCAGCTTGGTGGACAGGGGGACTGAAGCTTTCTTT
>.|TRBD1|TRBJ2-7|TRBV6-2/TRBV6-3
CASSRAGQAGAQYF
TGTGCCAGCAGTCGGGCGGGACAGGCCGGGGCGCAGTACTTC
>.|.|TRBJ2-3|TRBV12-3/TRBV12-4
CASSLKADTQYF
TGTGCCAGCAGTTTAAAAGCGGATACGCAGTATTTT
>.|TRBD2|TRBJ2-2|TRBV27
CASSYLGLARGGELFF
TGTGCCAGCAGTTACCTGGGACTAGCTCGAGGCGGGGAGCTGTTTTTT
>.|.|TRBJ1-1|TRBV24-1
CATTVLVREETEAFF
TGTGCCACCACCGTCCTCGTCAGGGAGGAGACTGAAGCTTTCTTT
>.|.|TRBJ2-3|TRBV9
CASSSHRSTDTQYF
TGTGCCAGCAGCTCCCACAGGAGCACAGATACGCAGTATTTT
>.|.|TRBJ2-1|TRBV3-1/TRBV3-2
CASSSWTLRQFF
TGTGCCAGCAGCTCTTGGACTCTTAGGCAGTTCTTC
>.|TRBD2|TRBJ2-1|TRBV11-3
CASSSGLAGGNEQFF
TGTGCCAGCAGCTCGGGACTAGCGGGAGGGAATGAGCAGTTCTTC
>.|.|TRBJ2-5|TRBV19
CASSPQDRVETQYF
TGTGCCAGTAGCCCTCAAGACAGAGTCGAGACCCAGTACTTC
>.|.|TRBJ2-5|TRBV10-1
CASSVMAGETQYF
TGCGCCAGCAGTGTTATGGCGGGAGAGACCCAGTACTTC
>.|TRBD2|TRBJ2-7|TRBV10-2
CAGPQREGVSYEQYF
TGCGCCGGACCTCAGCGGGAGGGCGTCTCCTACGAGCAGTACTTC
>.|TRBD2|TRBJ2-7|TRBV14
CASSFLAGGKGEQYF
TGTGCCAGCAGCTTTCTAGCGGGAGGGAAAGGCGAGCAGTACTTC
>.|TRBD1|TRBJ1-1|TRBV19
CASSITGTGGRTEAFF
TGTGCCAGTAGTATAACCGGGACAGGGGGCCGAACTGAAGCTTTCTTT